The next 20 T cell receptor beta chains were all read from a single sample in a study of human T cells and chemical hapten exposure (dated by TCRdb to the early 2020s). The sample's time point label, decoded: pre-sensitization, week 0. Reading the label with the study, this specimen's treatment or condition is: therapeutic diphenylcyclopropenone sensitization with weekly scalp DPC. Receptor amplification or capture employed RACE. The reads were generated on a NextSeq 500. The raw public reads went through TCRdb reprocessing: fastp at Q25, MiXCR clone calling, in-frame beta chains kept. Each entry is one CDR3 protein sequence, shown with its most common DNA and genes. The sample contains approximately 180,000 distinct CDR3 sequences, under 35% of them found a single time. In total, the top ten clones hold about 2.7% of the sample. Here the sequenced sample was whole blood, taken in connection with sensitization to the hapten diphenylcyclopropenone (DPC). The receptor set was obtained from a woman in her twenties or thirties with alopecia areata. Some clones in this sample may be carry-over from other donors' samples.

Only a few counts were recorded for this clonotype. J is TRBJ2-2 and V is TRBV27; no reliable D call. The CDR3 is 15 residues long. The germline gives CDR1 MNHEY, CDR2 SMNVEV (reference sequence). V shed 6 bases and J shed 6 bases, with 17 bases lying between them. Here the CDR3 DNA reads TGTGCCAGCAGCTCCACGGGTAATTCAGCCGGGGAGCTGTTTTTT. Protein: CASSSTGNSAGELFF.

In this sample, this clonotype turned up many times. J is TRBJ1-2 and V is TRBV20-1; D remains unclear. Germline V gene data show CDR1 as DFQATT and CDR2 as SNEGSKA (reference sequence). The CDR3 spans 12 residues. V was trimmed by 6 bases and J by 0 bases, leaving 8 bases between them. CDR3 DNA sequence: TGCAGTGCGATTCCGTCTAACTATGGCTACACCTTC. Protein: CSAIPSNYGYTF.

This clonotype was counted between two and nine times. V is TRBV7-2 and J is TRBJ1-2, with D maybe TRBD1 (5 bases). This CDR3 has 14 residues. The germline CDR1 and CDR2 sequences are SGHTA and FQGNSA. The ends were cut back, 0 bases at V and 4 bases at J, with 9 bases in the middle. CDR3 coding DNA: TGTGCCAGCAGCTTAGCGCGGGACGGCTATGGCTACACCTTC. Protein: CASSLARDGYGYTF.

This chain links TRBV20-1 with TRBJ1-6, with a tentative D call TRBD1 (5 bases). Germline CDR1 and CDR2: DFQATT and SNEGSKA (reference sequence). The V gene lost 3 bases and the J gene lost 7 bases, with 19 bases spanning the gap. This CDR3 comprises 16 residues. CDR3 region: CSARTSGQGPNSPLHF. The CDR3 nucleotides read TGCAGTGCTAGGACAAGTGGGCAGGGTCCGAATTCACCCCTCCACTTT.

The CDR3 sequence: CASRPTGGITGELFF. CDR3 sequence (DNA): TGTGCCAGCAGACCGACAGGGGGCATCACCGGGGAGCTGTTTTTT. The chain uses TRBV2 and TRBJ2-2, with 10 bases identical to TRBD1. The CDR3 consists of 15 residues. With V trimmed by 6 bases and J by 4 bases, 5 bases remained unmatched. Germline CDR1 is SNHLY and CDR2 is FYNNEI.

The chain recombines TRBV7-9 with TRBJ2-5; D tentatively reads TRBD1 or TRBD2 (5 bases each). Germline V gene lookup returns CDR1 SEHNR and CDR2 FQNEAQ (reference sequence). The CDR3 runs to 14 residues. Trimming took 5 bases from V and 2 from J, leaving 12 bases between them. CDR3 sequence (DNA): TGTGCCAGCAGCCTCGGGACGATGCAAGAGACCCAGTACTTC. It translates to CASSLGTMQETQYF. The variable domain in full, with the rest retrieved from reference TRBV7-9 and TRBJ2-5, is DTGVSQNPRHKITKRGQNVTFRCDPISEHNRLYWYRQTLGQGPEFLTYFQNEAQLEKSRLLSDRFSAERPKGSFSTLEIQRTEQGDSAMYLCASSLGTMQETQYFGPGTRLLVL.

The V gene is TRBV5-1, the J gene TRBJ2-5; TRBD1 matches 7 bases. The CDR3 has 14 residues. CDR1 and CDR2 (germline): SGHRS, YFSETQ. J was trimmed by 4 bases and V by 2 bases; bases with no gene match: 5. CDR3 coding DNA: TGCGCCAGCAGCTTAAAGGGGGCACCAGAGACCCAGTACTTC. Its protein product is CASSLKGAPETQYF. Full variable domain (missing parts from reference TRBV5-1 and TRBJ2-5): KAGVTQTPRYLIKTRGQQVTLSCSPISGHRSVSWYQQTPGQGLQFLFEYFSETQRNKGNFPGRFSGRQFSNSRSEMNVSTLELGDSALYLCASSLKGAPETQYFGPGTRLLVL.

The rearrangement links TRBV4-1 to TRBJ2-5; a possible D gene is TRBD2 (7 bases). This CDR3 has 17 residues. V was trimmed by 3 bases and J by 4 bases, leaving 21 bases between them. Germline V gene lookup returns CDR1 MGHRA and CDR2 YSYEKL. In DNA, the CDR3 is TGCGCCAGCAGCCATGACTCGGCGGGGGCCCCCCGAGAGACCCAGTACTTC. Its translation: CASSHDSAGAPRETQYF.

The rearrangement uses TRBV20-1 and TRBJ2-3; D possibly corresponds to TRBD1 (6 bases). The CDR3 loop spans 15 amino acids. V lost 3 bases to trimming and J lost 1 base, with 14 bases between them. Germline V CDR1 and CDR2: DFQATT, SNEGSKA (reference sequence). The CDR3 is CSASPPGHRTDTQYF. The CDR3, as DNA: TGCAGTGCTAGTCCGCCGGGACACCGCACAGATACGCAGTATTTT.

The chain is built from TRBV28 and TRBJ1-2; 9 positions match TRBD1. There are 15 residues in the CDR3. Germline V gene sequence: CDR1 MDHEN, CDR2 SYDVKM. Trimming removed 6 bases from V and 5 bases from J; junction bases left unmatched: 10. CDR3 residues: CASSFRQGGIYGYTF. CDR3 nucleotide sequence: TGTGCCAGCAGCTTCAGACAGGGGGGGATTTATGGCTACACCTTC.

This chain links TRBV9 with TRBJ1-1; D unresolved. The germline V gene encodes CDR1 SGDLS and CDR2 YYNGEE. Trimming left V 0 bases short and J 1 base short, with 4 bases between. This CDR3 comprises 13 residues. This CDR3 reads CASSVDGNTEAFF. In DNA form, the CDR3 reads TGTGCCAGCAGCGTAGACGGGAACACTGAAGCTTTCTTT.

This clonotype showed up just a few times. This chain uses TRBV28 with TRBJ2-1; tentatively, D is TRBD1 or TRBD2 (7 bases each). This CDR3 contains 16 residues. The V end lost 5 bases, the J end lost 7 bases, and 21 bases lay between the germline ends. Germline-derived CDR1 and CDR2 are MDHEN and SYDVKM. CDR3 in DNA: TGTGCCAGCAGTCTCACCGGGGAGGGGGCTCAAAATGAGCAGTTCTTC. Its protein product is CASSLTGEGAQNEQFF.

This clonotype appeared a few times. V and J are TRBV29-1 and TRBJ2-7, with D perhaps TRBD1 (8 bases). The CDR3 sequence is 14 residues long. Germline assignment: CDR1 SQVTM and CDR2 ANQGSEA. Between the trimmed V and J ends, which lost 4 bases and 5 bases, there was a span of 18 bases. The CDR3 DNA sequence: TGCAGCGTTGGTCCCCGGACAGGGAGGGACGAGCAGTACTTC. Protein sequence: CSVGPRTGRDEQYF.

This chain joins TRBV29-1 and TRBJ1-2; D is possibly TRBD1 (5 bases). The V end was cut by 3 bases, the J end by 4 bases, with 9 bases between. Germline V gene lookup returns CDR1 SQVTM and CDR2 ANQGSEA. The CDR3 has 12 amino acids. The CDR3 is CSVDAGSYGYTF. The CDR3 DNA is TGCAGCGTTGATGCAGGGAGCTATGGCTACACCTTC.

This clonotype turned up a few times. This rearrangement joins TRBV29-1 to TRBJ2-1; TRBD2 is a possible D gene (5 bases). Trimming removed 5 bases at V and 1 base at J, with 9 bases between. Germline V lookup: CDR1 SQVTM, CDR2 ANQGSEA. The CDR3 is 13 amino acids. CDR3 coding DNA: TGCAGCGTTATGGGAGTGTCCTACAATGAGCAGTTCTTC. Protein sequence: CSVMGVSYNEQFF.

This rearrangement joins TRBV10-1 to TRBJ2-7; 7 bases are a match to TRBD2. CDR1 and CDR2 from the germline V gene are WNHNN and SYGVQD (reference sequence). The V segment lost 10 bases and the J segment 3 bases; nucleotides outside the gene matches: 15. The CDR3 totals 15 residues. CDR3 residues: CANNICSGKGYEQYF. In DNA, the CDR3 is TGCGCCAACAACATCTGCAGCGGGAAGGGCTACGAGCAGTACTTC.

The CDR3 nucleotides read TGTGCCACCAGCCTAACAGGGACCGGGGCCAACGTCCTGACTTTC. Translating gives CATSLTGTGANVLTF. The chain links TRBV15 to TRBJ2-6; TRBD1 is a possible D gene (6 bases). The CDR3 loop spans 15 amino acids. Germline values: CDR1 LNHNV, CDR2 YYDKDF (reference sequence). Between the trimmed V and J ends, which lost 5 bases and 4 bases, there was a span of 12 bases.

This clonotype has just a few counts. The J gene is TRBJ2-7, the V gene TRBV18, with D tentatively TRBD1 or TRBD2 (6 bases each). This CDR3 has 17 amino acids. Germline V CDR1 and CDR2: KGHSH, LQKENI. V lost 1 base and J lost 3, with 19 bases in between. This CDR3 reads CASSPQNSIGGGYEQYF. CDR3 coding DNA: TGTGCCAGCTCACCACAGAACTCAATAGGAGGGGGCTACGAGCAGTACTTC.

This clonotype has only one observation. The CDR3 loop is CSAQDRGPPRAQYF. The CDR3 region has the DNA TGCAGCGCGCAGGACAGGGGGCCTCCAAGGGCGCAGTATTTT. This chain links TRBV29-1 with TRBJ2-3; 11 bases line up with TRBD1. Germline lookup yields CDR1 SQVTM and CDR2 ANQGSEA. The CDR3 length is 14 residues. V was pared by 7 bases and J by 10 bases, with 13 bases of the junction left unmatched.

The chain combines TRBV28 with TRBJ2-7; 7 bases agree with TRBD2. CDR1 and CDR2 (germline): MDHEN, SYDVKM. The CDR3 has 14 residues. Trimming at V came to 2 bases and at J to 8 bases, leaving 9 bases not matched to a gene. In DNA, the CDR3 is TGTGCCAGCAGTTTAGGCGGGAGTACGAGCAAGCAGTACTTC. Translating gives CASSLGGSTSKQYF.